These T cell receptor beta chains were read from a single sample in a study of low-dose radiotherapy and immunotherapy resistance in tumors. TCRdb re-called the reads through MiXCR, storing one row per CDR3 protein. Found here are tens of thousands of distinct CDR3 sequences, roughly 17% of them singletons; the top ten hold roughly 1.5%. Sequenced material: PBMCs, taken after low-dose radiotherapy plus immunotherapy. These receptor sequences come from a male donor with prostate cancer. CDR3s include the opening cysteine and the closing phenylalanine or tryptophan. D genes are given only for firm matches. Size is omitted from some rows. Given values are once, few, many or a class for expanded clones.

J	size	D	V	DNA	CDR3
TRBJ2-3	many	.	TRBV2	TGTGCCAGTGTGGAATCCGGTCTTACCACAGATACGCAGTATTTT	CASVESGLTTDTQYF
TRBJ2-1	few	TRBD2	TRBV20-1	TGCAGTGCTAGTATTCGCGGGAGATACAATGAGCAGTTCTTC	CSASIRGRYNEQFF
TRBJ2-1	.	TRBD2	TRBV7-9	TGTGCCAGCAGCTTAGTGCCTAGCGGAGGCAATGAGCAGTTCTTC	CASSLVPSGGNEQFF
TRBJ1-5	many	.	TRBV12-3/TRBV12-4	TGTGCCAGCAGACCGGGGAGCAATCAGCCCCAGCATTTT	CASRPGSNQPQHF
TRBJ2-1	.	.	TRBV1	TGCGCCAGCAGCCGGGAGCTAGCGAGTTCCTACAATGAGCAGTTCTTC	CASSRELASSYNEQFF
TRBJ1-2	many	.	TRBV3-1	TGTGCCAGCAGCCATAACTATGGCTACACCTTC	CASSHNYGYTF
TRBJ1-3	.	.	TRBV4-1	TGCGCCAGCAGCCAAGAGGGCAGGGGAACTGGAAACACCATATATTTT	CASSQEGRGTGNTIYF
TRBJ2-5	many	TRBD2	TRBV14	TGTGCCAGCAGCCCATTCGAGGGAGGGCCTCGATGGGAGACCCAGTACTTC	CASSPFEGGPRWETQYF
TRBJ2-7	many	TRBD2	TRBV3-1	TGTGCCAGCAGCCAAGCTTTCGGACTAGCGGGTGCCTACGAGCAGTACTTC	CASSQAFGLAGAYEQYF
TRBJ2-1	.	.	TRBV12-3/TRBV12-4	TGTGCCAGCAGTTTGAGGCAGGGGGGCAATGAGCAGTTCTTC	CASSLRQGGNEQFF
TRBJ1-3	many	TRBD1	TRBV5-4	TGTGCCAGCAGCTTTGACAGGGGCCGCTCTGGAAACACCATATATTTT	CASSFDRGRSGNTIYF
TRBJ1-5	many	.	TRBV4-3	TGCGCCAGCAGCCAAGAACGGCAAGATCAGCCCCAGCATTTT	CASSQERQDQPQHF
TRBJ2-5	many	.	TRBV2	TGTGCCAGCAAGCGATGGGGGCAAGAGACCCAGTACTTC	CASKRWGQETQYF
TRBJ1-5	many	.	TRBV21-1	TGTGCCAGCAGCAAAGTAAGGGGGCGGATTCAGCCCCAGCATTTT	CASSKVRGRIQPQHF
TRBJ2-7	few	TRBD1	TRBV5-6	TGTGCCAGCAGCTGGGGACAGTTTAGTGAGCAGTACTTC	CASSWGQFSEQYF
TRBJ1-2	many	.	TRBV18	TGTGCCAGCTCACCGAGCCAGGGAGAGGGCTACACCTTC	CASSPSQGEGYTF
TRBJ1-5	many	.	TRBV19	TGTGCCAGTAGTCTCACGGGTTGGGGGTCGGAGCAGCCCCAGCATTTT	CASSLTGWGSEQPQHF
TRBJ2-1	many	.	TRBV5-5	TGTGCCAGCAGTAGGGGTTCCTACAATGAGCAGTTCTTC	CASSRGSYNEQFF
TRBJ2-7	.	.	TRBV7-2	TGTGCCAGCAGCTGGGTAGCGGGAGCCCGGGACAGGCTCTACGAGCAGTACTTC	CASSWVAGARDRLYEQYF
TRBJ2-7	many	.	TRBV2	TGTGCCAGCAGTGAAACACCCACTAGTTACGAGCAGTACTTC	CASSETPTSYEQYF
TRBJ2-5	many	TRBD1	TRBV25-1	TGTGCCAGCAGTCCGACAGGGTGGGGGCAAGAGACCCAGTACTTC	CASSPTGWGQETQYF
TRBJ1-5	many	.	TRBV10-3	TGTGCCATCAGTGAGTCGCAGGGCGGGGGGCGCAATCAGCCCCAGCATTTT	CAISESQGGGRNQPQHF
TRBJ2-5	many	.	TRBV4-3	TGCGCCAGCAGCCGAATCCAGGGTAGTGAGACCCAGTACTTC	CASSRIQGSETQYF
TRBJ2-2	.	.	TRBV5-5	.	CASSRTGGDTGELFFF
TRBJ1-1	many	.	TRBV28	TGTGCCAGCAGTCCTGATTGGATCACTGAAGCTTTCTTT	CASSPDWITEAFF
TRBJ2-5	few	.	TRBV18	TGTGCCAGCTCACCCCCGAGACTATCGAACAGGGAGACCCAGTACTTC	CASSPPRLSNRETQYF
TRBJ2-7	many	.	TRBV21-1	TGTGCCAGCAGCAAGGCCGGGACGCAGAACTACGAGCAGTACTTC	CASSKAGTQNYEQYF
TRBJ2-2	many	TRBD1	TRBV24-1	TGTGCCACAGGACAGGGATCGGTCACCGGGGAGCTGTTTTTT	CATGQGSVTGELFF
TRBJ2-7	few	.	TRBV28	TGTGCCAGCAGACTCACGATCTCCTACGAGCAGTACTTC	CASRLTISYEQYF
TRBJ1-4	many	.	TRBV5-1	TGCGCCAGCAGCTTGCAGGGGCCGGCAACTAATGAAAAACTGTTTTTT	CASSLQGPATNEKLFF
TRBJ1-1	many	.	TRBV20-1	TGCAGTGCTACAAACCAAAACACTGAAGCTTTCTTT	CSATNQNTEAFF
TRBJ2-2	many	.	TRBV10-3	TGTGCCATCAGGGCAGACACAATGAACACCGGGGAGCTGTTTTTT	CAIRADTMNTGELFF
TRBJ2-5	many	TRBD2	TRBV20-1	TGCAGTGCACCCCGACTAGCGGACTACCAAGAGACCCAGTACTTC	CSAPRLADYQETQYF
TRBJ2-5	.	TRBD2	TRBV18	TGTGCCAGCTCACCAGGGGGACTAGCGGGAAAAGAGACCCAGTACTTC	CASSPGGLAGKETQYF
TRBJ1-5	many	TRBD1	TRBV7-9	TGTGCCAGCAGCTTAGAAGGGGGCAGTCAGCCCCAGCATTTT	CASSLEGGSQPQHF
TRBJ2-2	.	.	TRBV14	TGTGCCAGCAGCCGTTCGACAGGATTGAACACCGGGGAGCTGTTTTTT	CASSRSTGLNTGELFF
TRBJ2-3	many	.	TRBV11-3	TGTGCCAGCAGCCCCCAAGGGCCGTCGGATACGCAGTATTTT	CASSPQGPSDTQYF
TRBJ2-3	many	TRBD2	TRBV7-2	TGTGCCAGCAGCTCTCTAGCGGGAGGGCCGGGAGATACGCAGTATTTT	CASSSLAGGPGDTQYF
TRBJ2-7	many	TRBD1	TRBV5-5	TGTGCCAGCAGTCTCACTACCAGGGGGAGCTCCTACGAGCAGTACTTC	CASSLTTRGSSYEQYF
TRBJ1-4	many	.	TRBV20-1	TGCAGTGCTAGCGGAGCGTCCACTAATGAAAAACTGTTTTTT	CSASGASTNEKLFF
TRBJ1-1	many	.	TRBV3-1	TGTGCCAGCAGCCAAGTGGAGATACGGACGAACACTGAAGCTTTCTTT	CASSQVEIRTNTEAFF
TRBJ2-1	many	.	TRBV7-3	TGTGCCAGCAGCTTACGAGGTTTCGGTGAGCAGTTCTTC	CASSLRGFGEQFF
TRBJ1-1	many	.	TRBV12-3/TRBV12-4	TGTGCCAGCAGGAATTCACAGAACACTGAAGCTTTCTTT	CASRNSQNTEAFF
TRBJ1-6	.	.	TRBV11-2	TGTGCCAGCAGCTTATTAGGGGGGCAGAATTCACCCCTCCACTTT	CASSLLGGQNSPLHF
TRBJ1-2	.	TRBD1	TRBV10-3	TGTGCCATCAGTGAGTCAACAGGGACAGGTTGGAATGGCTACACCTTC	CAISESTGTGWNGYTF
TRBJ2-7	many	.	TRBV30	TGTGCCTGGAGTGTGGCAGCTTCCTACGAGCAGTACTTC	CAWSVAASYEQYF